The rows below give T cell receptor beta chains drawn from one sample of a study of technical replicates of blood from a handful of donors. Libraries were prepared by immunoSEQ multiplex PCR; TCRdb keeps only in-frame clonotypes and omits some of them. The sample has roughly 79,000 clones, approximately 78% seen once; the top ten hold nearly 4%. The sequenced sample was PBMCs. These receptors were taken from a human donor in good health. Some clones in this sample may be carry-over from other donors' samples. CDR3s leave out the opening cysteine and the closing phenylalanine or tryptophan. Clone size is stated in some rows and not others, as once, few, many or a class when expanded.

size | J | V | CDR3
NA | TRBJ2-7 | TRBV27 | ASSLGGGWGYEQY
NA | TRBJ2-1 | TRBV7-8 | ASSLRSAGVNNEQF
few | TRBJ2-7 | TRBV7-6 | ASSLGQGISYEQY
NA | TRBJ2-7 | TRBV7-8 | ASRLSGSGFYEQY
NA | TRBJ2-1 | TRBV7-2 | ASSALAGGGHNEQF
few | TRBJ1-1 | TRBV30 | AWSLQGAHAF
once | TRBJ2-1 | TRBV19 | ASRNLGQGYNEQF
NA | TRBJ2-7 | TRBV7-8 | ASSLYEGGYEQY
NA | TRBJ2-3 | TRBV6-5 | ASSYADTQY
NA | TRBJ2-5 | TRBV7-2 | ASSANGDQETQY
NA | TRBJ1-3 | TRBV4-1 | ASSQIINAGTIY
NA | TRBJ1-2 | TRBV30 | AWSVITGRDYGYT
NA | TRBJ2-1 | TRBV29-1 | SATLAGEHYNEQF
NA | TRBJ1-2 | TRBV4-2 | ASSQLYGGYGYT
NA | TRBJ1-5 | TRBV27 | ASSPTGLNQPQH
NA | TRBJ2-5 | TRBV7-3 | ASSRDRVETQY
NA | TRBJ2-7 | TRBV4-1 | ASSLVMESSYEQY
NA | TRBJ2-3 | TRBV7-2 | ASSLGLAGSTDTQY
NA | TRBJ2-1 | TRBV6-6 | ASSPGTSGYNEQF
NA | TRBJ2-4 | TRBV20-1 | SASPLAIQY
NA | TRBJ1-6 | TRBV27 | ASSFTGVTAPLH
NA | TRBJ2-7 | TRBV2 | ASSIQISIPYEQY
NA | TRBJ2-5 | TRBV5-5 | ASSRGQGPQETQY
once | TRBJ1-2 | TRBV5-6 | ASSLGDRVDGYT
few | TRBJ2-2 | TRBV6-1 | ASSGGVWLAENTGELF
NA | TRBJ2-5 | TRBV5-1 | ASQGLAGEGETQY
NA | TRBJ1-3 | TRBV29-1 | SGWRGNTIY